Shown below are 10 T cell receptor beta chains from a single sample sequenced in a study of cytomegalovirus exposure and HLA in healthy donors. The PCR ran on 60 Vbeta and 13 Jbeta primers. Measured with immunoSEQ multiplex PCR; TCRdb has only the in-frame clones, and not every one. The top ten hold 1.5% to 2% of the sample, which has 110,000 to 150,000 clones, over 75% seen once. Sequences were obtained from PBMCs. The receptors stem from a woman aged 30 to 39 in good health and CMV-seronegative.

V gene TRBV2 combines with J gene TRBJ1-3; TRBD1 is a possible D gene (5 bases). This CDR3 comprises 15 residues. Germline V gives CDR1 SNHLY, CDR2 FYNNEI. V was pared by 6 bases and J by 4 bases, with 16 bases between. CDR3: CASSRTIRGGNTIYF. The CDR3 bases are TGTGCCAGCAGCCGCACCATTAGGGGAGGAAACACCATATATTTT.

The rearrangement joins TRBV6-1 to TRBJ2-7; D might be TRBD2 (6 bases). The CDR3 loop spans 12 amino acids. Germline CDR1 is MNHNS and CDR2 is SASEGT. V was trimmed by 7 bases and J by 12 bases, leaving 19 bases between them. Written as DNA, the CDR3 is TGTGCCAGCACCAAAACGGGGGAAGATGGGTACTTC. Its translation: CASTKTGEDGYF.

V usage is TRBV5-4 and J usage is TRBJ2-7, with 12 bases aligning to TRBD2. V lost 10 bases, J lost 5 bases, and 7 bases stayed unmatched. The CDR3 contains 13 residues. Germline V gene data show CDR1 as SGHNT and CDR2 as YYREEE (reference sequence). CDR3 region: CAVGLAGFDEQYF. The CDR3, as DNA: TGTGCCGTAGGACTAGCGGGGTTCGACGAGCAGTACTTC.

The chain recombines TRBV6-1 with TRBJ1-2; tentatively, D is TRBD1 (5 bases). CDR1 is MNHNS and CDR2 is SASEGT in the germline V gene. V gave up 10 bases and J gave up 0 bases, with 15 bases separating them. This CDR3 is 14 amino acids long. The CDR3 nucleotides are TGTGCCATAAAACCAGGGCCTGCTAACTATGGCTACACCTTC. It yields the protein CAIKPGPANYGYTF.

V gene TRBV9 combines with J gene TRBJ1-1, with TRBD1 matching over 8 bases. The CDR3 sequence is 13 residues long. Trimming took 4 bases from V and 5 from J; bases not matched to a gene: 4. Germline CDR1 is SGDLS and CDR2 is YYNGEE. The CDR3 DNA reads TGTGCCAGCAGCCCACAGGGGGTGACTGAAGCTTTCTTT. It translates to CASSPQGVTEAFF.

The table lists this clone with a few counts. This CDR3 is CASSFIGGGADTQYF. CDR3 sequence (DNA): TGTGCCAGCAGCTTCATAGGGGGCGGTGCAGATACGCAGTATTTT. The rearrangement uses TRBV7-2 and TRBJ2-3, with 7 nucleotides matching TRBD1. V gave up 3 bases and J gave up 4 bases; unmatched junction bases: 7. Germline V lookup: CDR1 SGHTA, CDR2 FQGNSA. The CDR3 contains 15 residues.

CDR3 loop: CASGTGSFNQPQHF. The DNA for the CDR3 is TGTGCCAGCGGTACAGGGTCCTTCAATCAGCCCCAGCATTTT. The chain links TRBV6-5 to TRBJ1-5; D is perhaps TRBD1 (6 bases). Trimming removed 8 bases at V and 3 bases at J, with 14 bases between. The CDR3 loop spans 14 amino acids. The germline CDR1 and CDR2 sequences are MNHEY and SVGAGI.

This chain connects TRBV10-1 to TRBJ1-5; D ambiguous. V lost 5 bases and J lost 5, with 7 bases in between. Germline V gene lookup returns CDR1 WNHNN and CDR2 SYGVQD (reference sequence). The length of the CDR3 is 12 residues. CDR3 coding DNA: TGCGCCAGCAGTACCGGAGATCAGCCCCAGCATTTT. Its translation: CASSTGDQPQHF.

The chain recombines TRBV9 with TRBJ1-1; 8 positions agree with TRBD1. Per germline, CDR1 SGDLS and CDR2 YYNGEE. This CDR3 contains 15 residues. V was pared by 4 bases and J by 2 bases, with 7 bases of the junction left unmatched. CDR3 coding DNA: TGTGCCAGCAGCATGAAGACAGGGGTTAACACTGAAGCTTTCTTT. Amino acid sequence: CASSMKTGVNTEAFF.

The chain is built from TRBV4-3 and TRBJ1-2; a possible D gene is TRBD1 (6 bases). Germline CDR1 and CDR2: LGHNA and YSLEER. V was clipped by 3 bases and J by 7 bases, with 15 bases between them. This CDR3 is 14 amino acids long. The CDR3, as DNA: TGCGCCAGCAGCCACCGGGGGGGGGCAGGTGGCTACACCTTC. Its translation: CASSHRGGAGGYTF.